The T cell receptor (delta chain) under discussion was sequenced for a study of gamma-delta T cells after stem cell transplantation. TCRdb re-processed the RT-PCR reads via CATT. The repertoire holds roughly 2,600 delta-chain clones, with 25% to 30% as singletons. Germline V gene data show CDR1 as GEAIGNYY and CDR2 as EKD. The CDR3 runs 19 residues. To note about this clone: One junction end disagrees with the germline gene, perhaps due to a read error.

The sequencing input was gamma-delta T cells. The chain couples TRDV2 to TRDJ1, with TRDD3 as a possible D gene (5 bases). The clonotype originates from a human donor. It is not recorded whose cells these are; they may come from a transplant donor. The CDR3 region has the DNA TGTGCCTGTGACACCGTTTCCGGTACTGGAGTTCCGTACACCGATAACCTCATCTTT. Its translation is CACDTVSGTGVPYTDNLIF.